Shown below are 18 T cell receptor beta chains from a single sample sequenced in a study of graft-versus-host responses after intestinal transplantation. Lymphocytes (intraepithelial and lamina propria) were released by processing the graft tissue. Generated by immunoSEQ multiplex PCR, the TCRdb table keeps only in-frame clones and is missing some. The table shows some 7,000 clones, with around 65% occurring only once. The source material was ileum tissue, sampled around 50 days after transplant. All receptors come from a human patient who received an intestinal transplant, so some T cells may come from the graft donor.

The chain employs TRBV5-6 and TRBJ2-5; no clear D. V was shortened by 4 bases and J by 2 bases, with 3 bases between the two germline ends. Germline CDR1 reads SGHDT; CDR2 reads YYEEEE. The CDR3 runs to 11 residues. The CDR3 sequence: CASSRQETQYF. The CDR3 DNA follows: TGTGCCAGCAGCCGGCAAGAGACCCAGTACTTC.

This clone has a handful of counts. The CDR3 protein is CASSWGPTEAFF. The CDR3 bases are TGTGCCAGCAGCTGGGGGCCCACTGAAGCTTTCTTT. J is TRBJ1-1 and V is TRBV5-4; D may be TRBD1 (6 bases). The CDR3 loop spans 12 amino acids. V shed 3 bases and J shed 4 bases, with 7 bases lying between them. Germline loops: CDR1 SGHNT, CDR2 YYREEE (reference sequence).

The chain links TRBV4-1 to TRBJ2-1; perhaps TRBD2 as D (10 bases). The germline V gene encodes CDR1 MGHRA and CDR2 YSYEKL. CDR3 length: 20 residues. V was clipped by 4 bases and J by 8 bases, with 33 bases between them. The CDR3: CASSLRRDRVTIGLADEQFF. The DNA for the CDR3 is TGCGCCAGCAGCCTACGTCGGGACAGGGTTACCATAGGACTAGCGGATGAGCAGTTCTTC.

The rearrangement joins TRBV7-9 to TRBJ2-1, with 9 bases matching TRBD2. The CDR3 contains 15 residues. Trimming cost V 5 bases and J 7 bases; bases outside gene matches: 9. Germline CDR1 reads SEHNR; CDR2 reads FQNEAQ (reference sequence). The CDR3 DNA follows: TGTGCCAGCAGCCCGGGGCGGGGGGGCCGGAATGAGCAGTTCTTC. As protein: CASSPGRGGRNEQFF.

Here the CDR3 DNA reads TGTGCCAGCAGTTACGGCAGGGGCACTGAAGCTTTCTTT. This codes for CASSYGRGTEAFF. V gene TRBV6-5 combines with J gene TRBJ1-1; a weak D match, TRBD1 (6 bases). This CDR3 comprises 13 residues. Germline CDR1 MNHEY, CDR2 SVGAGI. Trimming pared 2 bases from V and 4 bases from J, leaving 8 bases between.

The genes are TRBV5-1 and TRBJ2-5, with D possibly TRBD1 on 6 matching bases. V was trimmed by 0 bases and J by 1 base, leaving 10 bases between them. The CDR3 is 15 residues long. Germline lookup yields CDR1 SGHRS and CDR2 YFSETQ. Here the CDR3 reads CASSLARTVQETQYF. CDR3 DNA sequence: TGCGCCAGCAGCTTGGCCCGGACAGTCCAAGAGACCCAGTACTTC.

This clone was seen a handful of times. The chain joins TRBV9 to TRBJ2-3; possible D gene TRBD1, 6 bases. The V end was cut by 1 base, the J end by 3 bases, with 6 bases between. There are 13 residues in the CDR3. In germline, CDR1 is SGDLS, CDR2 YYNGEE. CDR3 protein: CASSVQGTDTQYF. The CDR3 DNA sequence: TGTGCCAGCAGCGTACAGGGGACAGATACGCAGTATTTT.

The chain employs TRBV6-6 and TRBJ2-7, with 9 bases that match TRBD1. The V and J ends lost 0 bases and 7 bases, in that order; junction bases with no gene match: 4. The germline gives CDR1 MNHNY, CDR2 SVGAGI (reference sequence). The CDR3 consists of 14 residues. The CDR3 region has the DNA TGTGCCAGCAGTTACTCAGGGACAGGGCTTGAGCAGTACGTC. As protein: CASSYSGTGLEQYV.

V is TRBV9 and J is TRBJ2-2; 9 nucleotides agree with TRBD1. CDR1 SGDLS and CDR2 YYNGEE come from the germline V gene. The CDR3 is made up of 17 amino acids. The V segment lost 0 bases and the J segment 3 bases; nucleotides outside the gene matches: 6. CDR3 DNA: TGTGCCAGCAGCGTAGATAAACAGGGGGCTTACACCGGGGAGCTGTTTTTT. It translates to CASSVDKQGAYTGELFF.

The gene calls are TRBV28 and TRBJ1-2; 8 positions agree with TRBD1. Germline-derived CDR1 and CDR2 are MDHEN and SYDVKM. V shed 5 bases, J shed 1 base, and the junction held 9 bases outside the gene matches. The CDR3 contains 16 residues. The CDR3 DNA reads TGTGCCAGCAGTCCGGACCCGGGACAGGTTAACTATGGCTACACCTTC. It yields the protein CASSPDPGQVNYGYTF.

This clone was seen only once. The CDR3 sequence is CASSLAQGATDTQYF. The CDR3 region has the DNA TGTGCCAGCAGCTTAGCACAGGGGGCCACAGATACGCAGTATTTT. The V gene is TRBV7-8, the J gene TRBJ2-3; TRBD1 agrees at 9 bases. The germline V gene has CDR1 SGHVS and CDR2 FQNEAQ. V shed 0 bases, J shed 2 bases, and the junction held 0 bases outside the gene matches. This CDR3 contains 15 residues.

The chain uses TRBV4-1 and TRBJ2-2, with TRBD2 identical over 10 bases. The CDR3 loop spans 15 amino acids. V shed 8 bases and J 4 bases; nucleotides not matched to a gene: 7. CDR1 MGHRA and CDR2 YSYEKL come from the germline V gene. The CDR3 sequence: CASFPQRGGTGELFF. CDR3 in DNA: TGCGCCAGCTTCCCTCAGCGGGGGGGCACCGGGGAGCTGTTTTTT.

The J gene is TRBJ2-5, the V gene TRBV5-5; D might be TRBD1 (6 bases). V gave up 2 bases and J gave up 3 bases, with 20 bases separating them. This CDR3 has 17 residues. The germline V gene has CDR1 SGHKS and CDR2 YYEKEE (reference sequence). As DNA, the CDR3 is TGTGCCAGCAGCTTTTTGGGACAAATTAACAGTAAAGAGACCCAGTACTTC. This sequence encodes CASSFLGQINSKETQYF.

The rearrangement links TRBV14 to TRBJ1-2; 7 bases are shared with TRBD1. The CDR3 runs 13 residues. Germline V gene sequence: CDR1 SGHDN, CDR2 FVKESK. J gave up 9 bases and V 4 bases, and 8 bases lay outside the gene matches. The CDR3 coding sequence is TGTGCCAGCAGCCCAGGGGGGCGGAGGAGCTACACCTTC. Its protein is CASSPGGRRSYTF. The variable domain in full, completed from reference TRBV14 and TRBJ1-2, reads EAGVTQFPSHSVIEKGQTVTLRCDPISGHDNLYWYRRVMGKEIKFLLHFVKESKQDESGMPNNRFLAERTGGTYSTLKVQPAELEDSGVYFCASSPGGRRSYTFGSGTRLTVV.

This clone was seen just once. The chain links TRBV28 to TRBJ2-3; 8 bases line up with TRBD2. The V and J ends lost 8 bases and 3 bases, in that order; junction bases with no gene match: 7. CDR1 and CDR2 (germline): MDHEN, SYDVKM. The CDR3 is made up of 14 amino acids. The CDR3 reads CASQGGGRTDTQYF. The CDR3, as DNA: TGTGCCAGCCAAGGCGGGGGGCGGACAGATACGCAGTATTTT. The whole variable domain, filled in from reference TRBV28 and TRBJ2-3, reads DVKVTQSSRYLVKRTGEKVFLECVQDMDHENMFWYRQDPGLGLRLIYFSYDVKMKEKGDIPEGYSVSREKKERFSLILESASTNQTSMYLCASQGGGRTDTQYFGPGTRLTVL.

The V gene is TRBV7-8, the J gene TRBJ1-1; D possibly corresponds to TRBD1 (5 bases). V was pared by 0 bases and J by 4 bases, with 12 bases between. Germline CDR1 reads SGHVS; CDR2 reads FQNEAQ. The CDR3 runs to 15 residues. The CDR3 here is CASSLAPGHLTEAFF. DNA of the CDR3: TGTGCCAGCAGCTTAGCCCCCGGACACCTCACTGAAGCTTTCTTT.

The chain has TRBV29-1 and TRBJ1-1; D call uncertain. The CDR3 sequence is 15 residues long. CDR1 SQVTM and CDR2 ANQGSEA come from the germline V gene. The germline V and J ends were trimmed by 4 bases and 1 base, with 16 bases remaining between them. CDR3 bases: TGCAGCGTTGCCCCCTCAGGCAGAGAGAACACTGAAGCTTTCTTT. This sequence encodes CSVAPSGRENTEAFF.

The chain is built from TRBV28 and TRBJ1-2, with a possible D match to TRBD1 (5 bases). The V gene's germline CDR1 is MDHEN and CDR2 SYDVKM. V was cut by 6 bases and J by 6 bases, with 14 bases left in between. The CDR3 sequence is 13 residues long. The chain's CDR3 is CASRGGEENGYTF. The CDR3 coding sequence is TGTGCCAGCAGGGGAGGGGAAGAGAATGGCTACACCTTC.